This T cell receptor beta chain was captured by sequencing in a study of cytomegalovirus exposure and HLA in healthy donors. Study observations and caveats: When the data were analyzed later, several of the most significant clusters appeared to be linked to common viral pathogens. Accurate predictions that matched the HLA-A and HLA-B alleles of most subjects were reportedly made from TCR beta sequences.

Germline assignment: CDR1 MGHRA and CDR2 YSYEKL. This CDR3 spans 17 amino acids. V gave up 1 base and J gave up 7 bases; unmatched junction bases: 10. The PCR had 60 Vbeta and 13 Jbeta primers. Original handling: In a later analysis, 79 million or so unique TCR beta chains included roughly 11 million shared by two or more donors. Only in-frame clones appear in the TCRdb table, and some are missing; sequencing was by immunoSEQ multiplex PCR. That table supplies the V and J calls and clone size; D and trimming were determined from the DNA. This repertoire shows about 120,000 clones, approximately 80% found once; its top ten account for roughly 3.1%. This clone was detected only a few times. Its antigen remains unknown.

The sequence was collected from a man aged 25-45 years in good health and CMV-seronegative. The gene calls are TRBV4-1 and TRBJ2-1, with TRBD2 identical over 10 bases. The sample was PBMCs. CDR3 sequence reads: CASSQVELAGMGNEQFF. In DNA, the CDR3 is TGCGCCAGCAGCCAAGTAGAACTAGCGGGAATGGGAAATGAGCAGTTCTTC.